This T cell receptor (beta chain) appears in the sequencing data of a study of pediatric ulcerative colitis (dated by TCRdb to the late 2010s). At the level of the whole study: Roughly nine newly diagnosed, treatment-naive pediatric ulcerative colitis patients and a handful of non-IBD control children each provided paired blood and rectal samples.

Using the immunoSEQ TRB Survey service, rearranged CDR3 beta regions were amplified from genomic DNA with multiplex V and J primers. To keep sequencing depth equal across samples, survey-level depth of up to 500,000 reads per sample was applied. Libraries were purified and pooled, and sequencing was performed on Illumina technology. The paper's processing steps were these. Productive clonality, sample overlap, pairwise scatters, CDR3 beta length, V/D/J gene usage and productiveness were assessed with immunoSEQ online tools. Alongside Shannon and Simpson indices, calculated diversity was computed as the number of unique rearrangements divided by total templates, multiplied by 100. Principal component analysis used the R prcomp function and ggbiplot package on Z-score normalized data. Blood-rectal clonal overlap within each subject was quantified with Morisita's index. TCRdb stores this immuneACCESS table with in-frame sequences only. Part of the clones is absent; in the studies checked, under half of the shortfall reflects unresolved V genes, and no reason is known for the rest. Clone size and the V and J calls come from that table; the DNA yielded D and trimming. The sample has roughly 54,000 clones on record, over 80% of them singletons. About 1.5% of the sample is taken by the ten largest.

This clone was counted once. The antigen this receptor binds is unknown. No clone much larger than this one lies a single base away; base qualities are absent. Overall results and qualifications from the work: Two rectal CDR3 clonotypes were detected in all ulcerative colitis patients and were not detected in any of the controls. Because the repertoires came from total lymphocyte DNA, rare subsets such as regulatory T cells may have patterns that are not reflected. With only a handful of individuals, the healthy control group was small. Significantly higher autologous blood-rectal clonal overlap was found in ulcerative colitis patients than in controls, which suggested increased T cell trafficking to inflamed tissue. Features of the rectal repertoire distinguished controls, mild-moderate colitis patients and acute severe colitis patients, and in acute severe colitis, rectal diversity was reduced because of clonal expansions. For technical reasons, substantially fewer templates were yielded by the blood samples of two patients, and these blood samples were excluded from blood-rectal overlap analysis.

The control children had a colonoscopy because IBD was suspected, showed normal endoscopy both macroscopically and histologically, and did not receive an IBD diagnosis during the next year. A blood sample was drawn at the time of the colonoscopy. The Wizard kit (Promega) was used to extract genomic DNA from the blood and intestinal samples. The sequence was collected from a boy aged 5-17 years who was a control in a study of pediatric ulcerative colitis. The sequenced material came from blood.

The DNA sequence is as follows: TGTGCCAGTCTGATAAGACAGTATAGCAATCAGCCCCAGCATTTT. Protein translation: CASLIRQYSNQPQHF. The chain links TRBV6-1 with TRBJ1-5; perhaps TRBD1 is the D gene, with 5 bases matching. Trimming costs V 9 bases and J 0 bases, and their ends lie 15 bases apart. The CDR3 runs 15 residues from the cysteine to the phenylalanine. Only CDR3 DNA is held: 45 bases, read in frame from base 1. CDR1 and CDR2 were assigned from the germline V gene as MNHNS and SASEGT.